The 18 T cell receptor beta chains below were found in one sample sequenced in a study of tumor-infiltrating lymphocytes in primary liver carcinoma. TCR beta cDNA was made from approximately 540 ng total RNA with a constant-region primer. What produced the TCR beta libraries was three nested multiplex PCR rounds using slightly modified ARM-PCR. The first two PCR rounds used TRBV1-TRBV30 primers with a Cbeta primer, roughly 10 cycles each. TCRdb re-called the multiplex PCR reads through MiXCR, storing one row per CDR3 protein. The sample yields about 66,000 distinct CDR3 sequences, over 60% seen once. Total RNA and DNA came together from roughly 20-30 mg of bulk tissue without cell sorting. Sequences were obtained from liver tumor tissue from sampling region 4. The subset here: tumor region T4, right-lateral pole. The receptors originated from a man aged 35 to 55 with primary liver carcinoma and hepatitis B virus infection.

In the case of this clonotype: A read error is possible here, since a much larger clone lies one base away. The rearrangement joins TRBV29-1 to TRBJ2-7; tentatively, D is TRBD1 (5 bases). Germline values: CDR1 SQVTM, CDR2 ANQGSEA. CDR3 length: 13 amino acids. The CDR3 coding sequence is TGCAGCGTGACAGTCCCCCTCTCCTACGATCAGTACTTC. Translated: CSVTVPLSYDQYF.

In the case of this clonotype: With a much larger clone just one base away, this may be a read error. The V and J genes are TRBV11-2 and TRBJ2-2, with 12 bases that match TRBD2. Germline CDR1 is SGHAT and CDR2 is FQNNGV. The CDR3 is 16 amino acids. CDR3 bases: TGTGCCAGCAACTTAGCGACTAGCGGGGGCATCGAGGAGCTGTTTTTT. This encodes CASNLATSGGIEELFF.

A remark on this clonotype: This CDR3 is missing its conserved last phenylalanine or tryptophan, likely due to a read error. The chain has TRBV6-5 and TRBJ2-6, with D hard to call. This CDR3 region has 12 residues. The germline V gene encodes CDR1 MNHEY and CDR2 SVGAGI. V was cut by 7 bases and J by 5 bases, with 6 bases left in between. CDR3 DNA sequence: TGTGCCAGCACCGAGTGGGCCAACGTCCTGACTTCC. Translating gives CASTEWANVLTS.

As for this clonotype: A much larger clone lies one base from this, so it may be a read error. This is likely a read error, given that the CDR3 carries no conserved phenylalanine or tryptophan at its end. The J gene is TRBJ2-5, the V gene TRBV25-1; possibly TRBD1 or TRBD2 for D (5 bases each). V lost 1 base and J lost 5, with 17 bases in between. There are 16 residues in the CDR3. CDR1 is MGHDK and CDR2 is SYGVNS in the germline V gene. The CDR3 sequence is CASSELYKGRDETQYL. DNA for the CDR3: TGTGCCAGCAGTGAATTATACAAGGGACGAGATGAGACCCAGTACCTC.

On this clonotype: A junction end diverges from the germline sequence, so it may reflect a read error. The rearrangement joins TRBV11-2 to TRBJ2-7, with D perhaps given as TRBD1 or TRBD2 (5 bases each). The CDR3 has 13 residues. Germline V gene sequence: CDR1 SGHAT, CDR2 FQNNGV. CDR3 protein: CASNLNSGSEQYF. CDR3 nucleotide sequence: TGTGCCAGCAACTTAAATTCAGGGAGCGAGCAGTACTTC.

With regard to this clonotype: This may be a read error, as it is one base from a much larger clone. The chain couples TRBV6-5 to TRBJ1-5; D is possibly TRBD1 (5 bases). The CDR3 sequence is 13 residues long. CDR1 is MNHEY, CDR2 SVGAGI, per germline. The chain's CDR3 is CASGDGSNQPKHF. CDR3 nucleotide sequence: TGTGCCAGCGGGGACGGTAGCAATCAGCCCAAGCATTTT.

This clonotype was found many times. This chain connects TRBV25-1 to TRBJ2-3; tentative D call: TRBD2 (5 bases). This CDR3 is built from 14 residues. CDR1 is MGHDK, CDR2 SYGVNS, per germline. Between the trimmed V and J ends, which lost 5 bases and 2 bases, there was a span of 11 bases. In DNA, the CDR3 is TGTGCCAGCAGTCTTGGGAGAGCCACAGATACGCAGTATTTT. Translated, it gives CASSLGRATDTQYF. The full variable domain, in which reference TRBV25-1 and TRBJ2-3 provide the parts outside the CDR3, is EADIYQTPRYLVIGTGKKITLECSQTMGHDKMYWYQQDPGMELHLIHYSYGVNSTEKGDLSSESTVSRIRTEHFPLTLESARPSHTSQYLCASSLGRATDTQYFGPGTRLTVL.

Comments on this clonotype: The junction differs from germline at one of its ends, possibly a read error. This chain connects TRBV6-5 to TRBJ2-2; D assignment may be TRBD1 or TRBD2 (5 bases each). This CDR3 spans 15 amino acids. From germline, CDR1 is MNHEY and CDR2 SVGAGI. The CDR3 loop is CASRVTAMNSGELFF. The DNA of the CDR3 is TGTGCCAGCAGGGTGACAGCCATGAACTCCGGGGAGCTATTTTTT.

Worth noting for this clonotype: The junction differs from germline at one of its ends, possibly a read error. The gene calls are TRBV4-2 and TRBJ1-4; tentatively, D is TRBD1 (5 bases). There are 20 residues in the CDR3. Germline CDR1 LGHNA, CDR2 YNFKEQ. CDR3 in amino acids: CARSQEFRGKGSATNEKLFF. The CDR3, as DNA: TGTGCCAGGAGCCAAGAGTTTCGGGGAAAGGGGTCTGCGACTAATGAAAAACTGTTTTTT.

Notes on this clonotype: This is likely a read error, given that the CDR3 carries no conserved phenylalanine or tryptophan at its end. CDR3 region: CASSFTSGDLVLDTQYL. Here the CDR3 DNA reads TGTGCCAGCAGCTTCACGTCCGGGGACCTGGTTCTGGATACGCAGTATTTG. This sequence joins TRBV7-6 and TRBJ2-3; TRBD1 or TRBD2 may be the D gene (5 bases each). Germline CDR1 SGHVS, CDR2 FNYEAQ. V was trimmed by 3 bases and J by 6 bases, leaving 22 bases between them. The CDR3 loop spans 17 amino acids.

Details on this clonotype: Germline is not matched at one junction end, which may reflect a read error. This sequence joins TRBV7-9 and TRBJ2-1, with TRBD1 matching 7 bases. This CDR3 spans 14 amino acids. In germline, CDR1 is SEHNR, CDR2 FQNEAQ (reference sequence). The CDR3 nucleotides are TGTGTCAGCAGCGCGAGACAGGGCCACAGTGAGCAGTTCTTC. This sequence encodes CVSSARQGHSEQFF.

With respect to this clonotype: Compared with germline, one end of the junction differs, possibly owing to a read error. This chain uses TRBV6-1 with TRBJ2-2, with TRBD2 matching 13 bases. This CDR3 contains 16 residues. The germline CDR1 and CDR2 sequences are MNHNS and SASEGT. CDR3 sequence: CASSGPGLAGTGELLF. The DNA of the CDR3 is TGTGCTAGCAGTGGTCCGGGACTAGCGGGGACCGGGGAGCTGCTTTTT.

Notes on this clonotype: Here the CDR3 omits its conserved ending phenylalanine or tryptophan, so a read error is the likely source. The V gene is TRBV28, the J gene TRBJ2-5; the D gene is possibly TRBD1 (6 bases). This CDR3 is built from 15 residues. Germline V gene sequence: CDR1 MDHEN, CDR2 SYDVKM. V lost 5 bases and J 5 bases, leaving 18 bases between the germline ends. CDR3 nucleotide sequence: TGTGCCAGCAGTATTTGCAGGGGCCGACGGGAGACCCAGTACGTC. Protein: CASSICRGRRETQYV.

Details on this clonotype: A read error is possible here, since a much larger clone lies one base away. V usage is TRBV9 and J usage is TRBJ2-3, with a tentative D call TRBD1 (6 bases). The germline V gene has CDR1 SGDLS and CDR2 YYNGEE. The CDR3 extends over 14 amino acids. The CDR3 region has the DNA TGTGTCAGCAGCGTAGCTCCCACAGGGGATACGCAGTATTTT. Translated: CVSSVAPTGDTQYF.

Remarks on this clonotype: A much larger clone lies a single base off, so this may be a read error. The J gene is TRBJ1-1, the V gene TRBV11-2; D perhaps matches TRBD1 (5 bases). Trimming took 7 bases from V and 6 from J, leaving 12 bases between them. CDR3 length equals 12 residues. Per germline, CDR1 SGHAT and CDR2 FQNNGV. For the CDR3, the DNA is TGTGCCAGCAACTCTAAACAGGCTGAAGCTTTCTTT. The encoded protein is CASNSKQAEAFF. The full variable domain, in which reference TRBV11-2 and TRBJ1-1 provide the parts outside the CDR3, is EAGVAQSPRYKIIEKRQSVAFWCNPISGHATLYWYQQILGQGPKLLIQFQNNGVVDDSQLPKDRFSAERLKGVDSTLKIQPAKLEDSAVYLCASNSKQAEAFFGQGTRLTVV.

Note on this clonotype: Relative to the germline gene, one junction end is altered; a read error may explain this. The chain carries TRBV12-3 or TRBV12-4 and TRBJ1-1; D is uncertain. The CDR3 loop spans 13 amino acids. CDR3 sequence reads: CTSGLGNQRHTFF. The CDR3 nucleotides read TGTACCAGCGGTTTAGGGAACCAAAGGCATACCTTCTTT.

A note on this clonotype: It is likely a read error, because the conserved phenylalanine at the end of the CDR3 is missing. This chain uses TRBV6-6 with TRBJ1-1, with D hard to call. The CDR3 contains 13 residues. Trimming shortened V by 5 bases and J by 0 bases, and 7 bases separated the two germline ends. In germline, CDR1 is MNHNY, CDR2 SVGAGI (reference sequence). This CDR3 reads CASSRHMNTEAFL. As DNA, the CDR3 is TGTGCCAGCAGTCGACACATGAACACTGAAGCTTTCCTT.

This clonotype has only a few counts. This chain links TRBV29-1 with TRBJ2-1; TRBD1 agrees at 9 bases. Germline assignment: CDR1 SQVTM and CDR2 ANQGSEA. Losses at the gene ends were 6 bases for V and 5 bases for J; bases not matched to a gene: 5. The CDR3 has 13 amino acids. For the CDR3, the DNA is TGCAGCGTGACCGGGACAGGGAACAATGAGCAGTTCTTC. This encodes CSVTGTGNNEQFF.